This is a list of T cell receptor beta chains from one sample in a study of CXCR3-negative and CXCR3-positive naive CD8 T cells. Each CDR3 protein gets one entry in TCRdb, which reprocessed the 5' RACE reads and gives no DNA. The listing records over 50,000 distinct CDR3 sequences. Source material: naive CXCR3+ CD8+ T cells from blood. The receptor source for this set is a human donor in good health. Some clones in this sample may be carry-over from other donors' samples. CDR3s include the opening cysteine and the closing phenylalanine or tryptophan. Size is omitted from some rows. Given values are once, few, many or a class for expanded clones.

v_call	clone_size	j_call	cdr3_aa
TRBV7-3	-	TRBJ2-1	CASSLSTRGGGVYNEQFF
TRBV29-1	-	TRBJ2-1	CSVFAGGSDEQFF
TRBV12-3/TRBV12-4	-	TRBJ1-1	CASSLGDSLNTEAFF
TRBV14	-	TRBJ2-3	CASSHTLAVPVDTQYF
TRBV6-2/TRBV6-3	-	TRBJ2-7	CASSYVGAFSEQYF
TRBV6-6	-	TRBJ2-7	CASRMGQGLPHEQYF
TRBV12-5	-	TRBJ1-2	CASGPDTPRSGANYGHTF
TRBV7-9	-	TRBJ2-7	CASSTLPGTVFF
TRBV5-6	-	TRBJ2-7	CASSLWTSGYSYEQYF
TRBV7-3	-	TRBJ2-1	CASSSGVGNEQFF
TRBV11-3	-	TRBJ2-5	CASSSRGSMETQYF
TRBV7-2	-	TRBJ1-1	CASSLVAAGRLNTEAFF
TRBV4-3	-	TRBJ2-4	CASSQDYDRSLAKNIQYF
TRBV20-1	medium-sized	TRBJ2-3	CSAKPIMIRPGALDTQYF
TRBV2	-	TRBJ2-2	CASSEALLGQSPSTGELFF
TRBV28	-	TRBJ2-1	CASSLRGRDNEQFF
TRBV12-3/TRBV12-4	-	TRBJ2-7	CASTEGYEQYF
TRBV6-5	-	TRBJ2-5	CASSYHLAGAPVTQYF
TRBV10-1	-	TRBJ1-2	CARYSKLNYGYTF
TRBV28	-	TRBJ1-3	CASNLGYRGNTIYF
TRBV20-1	-	TRBJ2-7	CSARDPRLAGDLYEQYF
TRBV15	-	TRBJ2-2	CATSRVTGELFF
TRBV29-1	-	TRBJ2-3	CSVAGTSGDTDTQYF
TRBV5-1	-	TRBJ2-7	CASSLESGGYEQYF
TRBV20-1	-	TRBJ2-7	CSAIPGLGAYEQYF
TRBV7-9	-	TRBJ2-3	CASSSFDRGTDTQYF
TRBV4-3	-	TRBJ2-7	CASSQGRGAYEQYF
TRBV6-4	-	TRBJ2-7	CASGRQGAVYEQYF
TRBV29-1	-	TRBJ2-2	CSVEGLTGELFF
TRBV28	-	TRBJ2-3	CASSLSPGRPSTDTQYF
TRBV7-2	-	TRBJ1-2	CASSFETATGVYGYTF
TRBV29-1	-	TRBJ1-2	CSVEDRGRVYGYTF
TRBV15	-	TRBJ1-1	CATSRARLSAFF
TRBV7-2	-	TRBJ2-7	CASSLTAGRGDLYEQYF
TRBV7-2	-	TRBJ1-5	CASSHEGAQPQHF
TRBV20-1	-	TRBJ2-1	CSARDSSLEQFF
TRBV2	-	TRBJ1-1	CASSAAHWGTEAFF
TRBV7-2	-	TRBJ2-2	CASSLHRGGELFF
TRBV11-3	-	TRBJ2-5	CASSSPDGKETQYF
TRBV12-3/TRBV12-4	-	TRBJ1-5	CASSLGGLYSNQPQHF
TRBV29-1	-	TRBJ2-2	CSVNLGLAAGELFF
TRBV6-5	-	TRBJ2-7	CASSYSGESYEQYF
TRBV29-1	-	TRBJ2-3	CSGGQGYTDTQYF
TRBV29-1	-	TRBJ2-7	CSVEDRQSSYEQYF
TRBV6-2/TRBV6-3	-	TRBJ2-1	CASSYSDGYNEQFF
TRBV25-1	-	TRBJ1-2	CASSEIREGHNYGYTF
TRBV29-1	-	TRBJ2-2	CSVAGDNTNTGELFF
TRBV29-1	-	TRBJ2-6	CSVEGGSGANVLTF
TRBV15	-	TRBJ2-5	CATSTTNREQETQYF